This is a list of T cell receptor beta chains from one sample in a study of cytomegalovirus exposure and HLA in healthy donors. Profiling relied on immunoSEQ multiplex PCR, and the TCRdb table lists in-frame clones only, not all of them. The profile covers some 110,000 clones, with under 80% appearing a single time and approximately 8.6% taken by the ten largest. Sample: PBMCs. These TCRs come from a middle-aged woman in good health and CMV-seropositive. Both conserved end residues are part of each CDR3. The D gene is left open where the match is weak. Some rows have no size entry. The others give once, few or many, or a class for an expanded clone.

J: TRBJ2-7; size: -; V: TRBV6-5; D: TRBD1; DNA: TGTGCCAGCACCCCAACAGGGGGAATCTCCTACGAGCAGTACTTC; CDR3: CASTPTGGISYEQYF
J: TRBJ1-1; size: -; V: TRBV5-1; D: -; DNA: TGCGCCAGCAGTCTTTTCGGGGGATCAAACACTGAAGCTTTCTTT; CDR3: CASSLFGGSNTEAFF
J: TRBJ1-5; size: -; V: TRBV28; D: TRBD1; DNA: TGTGCCAGCAGAGACGGGACAGGTGACAATCAGCCCCAGCATTTT; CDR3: CASRDGTGDNQPQHF
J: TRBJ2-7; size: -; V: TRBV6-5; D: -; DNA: TGTGCCAGCAGTTTGGCGGGAACGGGGACCTACGAGCAGTACTTC; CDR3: CASSLAGTGTYEQYF
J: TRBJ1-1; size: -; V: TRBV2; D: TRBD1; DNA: TGTGCCAGCAGTAGAAGACAGGGGGCCTTGACTGAAGCTTTCTTT; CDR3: CASSRRQGALTEAFF
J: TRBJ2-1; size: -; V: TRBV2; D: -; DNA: TGTGCCAGCAGTGATTTGCGCAATGAGCAGTTCTTC; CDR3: CASSDLRNEQFF
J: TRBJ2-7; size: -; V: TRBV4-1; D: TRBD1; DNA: TGCGCCAGCAGCCAACATCGGACAGGGAACTCCTACGAGCAGTACTTC; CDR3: CASSQHRTGNSYEQYF
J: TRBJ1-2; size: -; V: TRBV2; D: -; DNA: TGTGCCAGCACCATGGGAGGTGGGATCTATGGCTACACCTTC; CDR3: CASTMGGGIYGYTF
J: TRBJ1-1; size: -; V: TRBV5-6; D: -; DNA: TGTGCCAGCAGCCACGAGGGTACGACTGAAGCTTTCTTT; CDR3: CASSHEGTTEAFF
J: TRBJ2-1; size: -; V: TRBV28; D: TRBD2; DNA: TGTGCCAGCAGTTTTGCGGGGGGGCCCTACAATGAGCAGTTCTTC; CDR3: CASSFAGGPYNEQFF
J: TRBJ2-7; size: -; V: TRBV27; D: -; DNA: TGTGCCAGCAGTTTACAGGGGCCTAACTACGAGCAGTACTTC; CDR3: CASSLQGPNYEQYF
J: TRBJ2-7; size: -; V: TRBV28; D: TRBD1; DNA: TGTGCCAGCAGTTCCCCAGGGGGCCAGTACTACGAGCAGTACTTC; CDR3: CASSSPGGQYYEQYF
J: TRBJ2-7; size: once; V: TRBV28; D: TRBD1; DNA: TGTGCCAGCAGTTTTAACCCGGGACAGGGCCTGTACGAGCAGTACTTC; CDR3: CASSFNPGQGLYEQYF
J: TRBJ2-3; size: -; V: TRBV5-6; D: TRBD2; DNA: TGTGCCAGCAGCCGGGGGGACTTTTGGGGCACAGATACGCAGTATTTT; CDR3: CASSRGDFWGTDTQYF
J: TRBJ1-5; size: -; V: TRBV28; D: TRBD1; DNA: TGTGCCAGCAGTTCTGTTGTCAGACAGGGGCTTCAGCCCCAGCATTTT; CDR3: CASSSVVRQGLQPQHF
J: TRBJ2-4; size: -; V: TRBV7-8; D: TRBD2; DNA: TGTGCCAGCAGCAAAAGGGACTACTCTCTAGCCAAAAACATTCAGTACTTC; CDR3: CASSKRDYSLAKNIQYF
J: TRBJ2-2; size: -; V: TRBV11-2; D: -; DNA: TGTGCCAGCAGAAGGGACACCCTCCACCGGGAGCTGTTTTTT; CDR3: CASRRDTLHRELFF
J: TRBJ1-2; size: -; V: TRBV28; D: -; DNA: TGTGCCAGCATGCTGGACTTAACGTTTGGCTATGGCTACACCTTC; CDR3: CASMLDLTFGYGYTF
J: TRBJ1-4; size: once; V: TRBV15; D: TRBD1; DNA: TGTGCCACCAGCAGACCGGACAGGGCCGAAAAACTGTTTTTT; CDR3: CATSRPDRAEKLFF
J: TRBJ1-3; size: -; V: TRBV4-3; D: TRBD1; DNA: TGCGCCAGCAGCCCCCGGACAGGGGGCTTCTCTGGAAACACCATATATTTT; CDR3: CASSPRTGGFSGNTIYF
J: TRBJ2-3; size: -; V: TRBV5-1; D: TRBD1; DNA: TGCGCCAGCAGCTCCGGACAGGGGATAAGTACAGATACGCAGTATTTT; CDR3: CASSSGQGISTDTQYF
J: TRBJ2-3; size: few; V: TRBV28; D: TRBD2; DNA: TGTGCCAGCAGCAGCCCCCTAGCGGGAGTCTATGTTAGGAAGGCAGATACGCAGTATTTT; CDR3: CASSSPLAGVYVRKADTQYF
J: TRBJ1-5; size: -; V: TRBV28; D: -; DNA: TGTGCCAGCAGTTTGGGCGGGGGGGGCAATCAGCCCCAGCATTTT; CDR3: CASSLGGGGNQPQHF
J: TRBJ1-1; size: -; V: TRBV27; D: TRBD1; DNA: TGTGCCAGCAGGCTTACAGAGGGGGCGGAAGCTTTCTTT; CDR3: CASRLTEGAEAFF
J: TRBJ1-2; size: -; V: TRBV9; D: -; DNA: TGTGCCAGCAGCGTAGCGGCAGGGTATGGATATGGCTACACCTTC; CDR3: CASSVAAGYGYGYTF
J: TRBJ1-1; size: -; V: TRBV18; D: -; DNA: TGTGCCAGCTCACCTGGACACTCGAACACTGAAGCTTTCTTT; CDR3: CASSPGHSNTEAFF
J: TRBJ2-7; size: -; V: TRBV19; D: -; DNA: TGTGCCAGGGAGACGGGACACGGGGCCTACGAGCAGTACTTC; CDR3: CARETGHGAYEQYF
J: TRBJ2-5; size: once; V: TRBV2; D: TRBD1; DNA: TGTGCCAGCAGTGGCAACAGGGGGGAAGAGACCCAGTACTTC; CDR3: CASSGNRGEETQYF
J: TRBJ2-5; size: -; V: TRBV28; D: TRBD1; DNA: TGTGCCAGCAGTTTATCCGCCGGGACAGCCCCTCAAGAGACCCAGTACTTC; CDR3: CASSLSAGTAPQETQYF
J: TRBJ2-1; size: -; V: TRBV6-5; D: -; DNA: TGTGCCAGCAGTTACTCGATCAACAGGGACAATGAGCAGTTCTTC; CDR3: CASSYSINRDNEQFF
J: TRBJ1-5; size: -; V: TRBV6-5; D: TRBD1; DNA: TGTGCCAGCAGTTGGGACAGGGAGCATCAGCCCCAGCATTTT; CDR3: CASSWDREHQPQHF
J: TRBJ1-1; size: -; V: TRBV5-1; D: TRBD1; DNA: TGCGCCAGCAGCTTGGTAGACAGGGAGAACACTGAAGCTTTCTTT; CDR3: CASSLVDRENTEAFF
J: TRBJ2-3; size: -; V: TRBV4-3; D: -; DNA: TGCGCCAGCAGCCAAGAGGGCAGGGCAGATACGCAGTATTTT; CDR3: CASSQEGRADTQYF
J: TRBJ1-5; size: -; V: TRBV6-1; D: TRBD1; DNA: TGTGCCAGCACCCAATCAGGGGGAGGCAATCAGCCCCAGCATTTT; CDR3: CASTQSGGGNQPQHF
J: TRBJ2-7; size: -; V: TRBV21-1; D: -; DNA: TGTGCCAGCAAAGGCAGGGGTAACGAGCAGTACTTC; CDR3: CASKGRGNEQYF
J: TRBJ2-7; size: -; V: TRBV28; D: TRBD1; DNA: TGTGCCAGCAGCAGGGGCTGGGGACAGTTCTACGAGCAGTACTTC; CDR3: CASSRGWGQFYEQYF
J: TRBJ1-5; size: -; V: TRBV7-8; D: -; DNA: TGTGCCAGCAGCTTAGGTTCGCCCAGGTATAGCAATCAGCCCCAGCATTTT; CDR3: CASSLGSPRYSNQPQHF
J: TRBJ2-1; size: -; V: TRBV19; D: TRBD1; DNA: TGTGCCAGTAGTATAGTACTCCGGGACAGGGGGCGGGATGAGCAGTTCTTC; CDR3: CASSIVLRDRGRDEQFF
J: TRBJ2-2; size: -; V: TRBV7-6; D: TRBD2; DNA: TGTGCCAGCAGCTTTTCGAGCGGGGGGGTTGCCGGGGAGCTGTTTTTT; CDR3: CASSFSSGGVAGELFF
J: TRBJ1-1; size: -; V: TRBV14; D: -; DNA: TGTGCCAGCAGCCAAGTTCTCGGGGTTGTATTGAACACTGAAGCTTTCTTT; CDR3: CASSQVLGVVLNTEAFF
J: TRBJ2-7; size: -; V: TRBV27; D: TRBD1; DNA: TGTGCCAGCAGATCCGGGACAGGGGGCCCCTACGAGCAGTACTTC; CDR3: CASRSGTGGPYEQYF
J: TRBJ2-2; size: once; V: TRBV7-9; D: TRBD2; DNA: TGTGCCAGCAGCACCACGGGACTAGCGGGATTCGACACCGGGGAGCTGTTTTTT; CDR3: CASSTTGLAGFDTGELFF
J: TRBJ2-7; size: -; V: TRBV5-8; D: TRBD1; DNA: TGTGCCAGCAGCCGTCCCCCCTACAGGGGCGGTTACGAGCAGTACTTC; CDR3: CASSRPPYRGGYEQYF
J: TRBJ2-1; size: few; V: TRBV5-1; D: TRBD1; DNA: TGCGCCAGCAGCTCCGGGACAGGGTCCAACAATGAGCAGTTCTTC; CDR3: CASSSGTGSNNEQFF
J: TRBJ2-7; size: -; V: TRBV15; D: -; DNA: TGTGCCACCAGCAGGACTAGGGGAGGTTTCAGTACTTCCTACGAGCAGTACTTC; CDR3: CATSRTRGGFSTSYEQYF
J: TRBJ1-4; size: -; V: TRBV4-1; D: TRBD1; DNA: TGCGCCAGCAGCCAATTCGGACAGGGGCAAGGAAATGAAAAACTGTTTTTT; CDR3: CASSQFGQGQGNEKLFF
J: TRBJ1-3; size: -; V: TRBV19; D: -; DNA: TGTGCCAGTAGTATCTGGGGCCGAGGTCCTGGAAACACCATATATTTT; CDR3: CASSIWGRGPGNTIYF
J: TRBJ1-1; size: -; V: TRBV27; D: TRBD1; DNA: TGTGCCAGCAGTACCCGACAGGGGGCGAGCACTGAAGCTTTCTTT; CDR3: CASSTRQGASTEAFF
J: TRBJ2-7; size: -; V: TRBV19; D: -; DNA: TGTGCCAGTAGTACCCGCCGGACGGGGATTTCCTACGAGCAGTACTTC; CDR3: CASSTRRTGISYEQYF
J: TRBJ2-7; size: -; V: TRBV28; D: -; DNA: TGTGCCAGCAGTCCAATCGGCCTCCGGGCGGGGGCGGGTAACGAGCAGTACTTC; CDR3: CASSPIGLRAGAGNEQYF
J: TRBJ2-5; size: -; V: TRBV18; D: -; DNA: TGTGCCAGCTCACTTTCAGGGTTGCGGGAGACCCAGTACTTC; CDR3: CASSLSGLRETQYF
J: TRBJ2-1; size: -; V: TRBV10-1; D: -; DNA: TGCGCCAGCAGTGAGATTCTAGGGCAGGGCTACAATGAGCAGTTCTTC; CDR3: CASSEILGQGYNEQFF